Listed below are T cell receptor beta chains from one sample, sequenced in a study of blood T cell repertoires in COVID-19. Measured with immunoSEQ multiplex PCR; TCRdb has only the in-frame clones, and not every one. This sample has approximately 100,000 clones; 75% to 90% occur once, and the top ten carry 15%. The sequenced sample consisted of peripheral blood. The receptors shown here come from a man aged 45-60 years with acute or convalescent COVID-19. CDR3s include the opening cysteine and the closing phenylalanine or tryptophan. A D gene is named only where the DNA matches it firmly. Rows may omit the clone size; those that give it use once, few, many or a size class.

cdr3_nt: TGTGCCAGCAGTTTAGGGACTAGCGGCCACAATGAGCAGTTCTTC; cdr3_aa: CASSLGTSGHNEQFF; j_call: TRBJ2-1; v_call: TRBV27; d_call: TRBD2; clone_size: NA
cdr3_nt: TGCGCCAGCAGTGATACAGACACAGATACGCAGTATTTT; cdr3_aa: CASSDTDTDTQYF; j_call: TRBJ2-3; v_call: TRBV10-1; d_call: NA; clone_size: NA
cdr3_nt: TGTGCCAGCAGTGGGGCGGGAGAGGAGTACAATGAGCAGTTCTTC; cdr3_aa: CASSGAGEEYNEQFF; j_call: TRBJ2-1; v_call: TRBV2; d_call: TRBD2; clone_size: NA
cdr3_nt: TGTGCCAGCATCAGATCCGCGGGGGCAGCGAACACCGGGGAGCTGTTTTTT; cdr3_aa: CASIRSAGAANTGELFF; j_call: TRBJ2-2; v_call: TRBV7-8; d_call: NA; clone_size: once
cdr3_nt: TGTGCCAGCTCACCTTGGCTTAACTATGGCTACACCTTC; cdr3_aa: CASSPWLNYGYTF; j_call: TRBJ1-2; v_call: TRBV3-1/TRBV3-2; d_call: NA; clone_size: NA
cdr3_nt: TGTGCCAGCTCCCCAACAGGGGGTTATGCAGATCAGCCCCAGCATTTT; cdr3_aa: CASSPTGGYADQPQHF; j_call: TRBJ1-5; v_call: TRBV18; d_call: TRBD1; clone_size: few
cdr3_nt: TGTGCCTGGAGTCTGCGTATAGAAGAGACCCAGTACTTC; cdr3_aa: CAWSLRIEETQYF; j_call: TRBJ2-5; v_call: TRBV30; d_call: NA; clone_size: once
cdr3_nt: TGTGCCAGCAGCCCCCGAGCGGGAGAGGGGTTGGACTTC; cdr3_aa: CASSPRAGEGLDF; j_call: TRBJ2-4; v_call: TRBV12-3/TRBV12-4; d_call: TRBD2; clone_size: NA
cdr3_nt: TGTGCCAGCAGCTTCGGGTGGGGGGACGAGCAGTACTTC; cdr3_aa: CASSFGWGDEQYF; j_call: TRBJ2-7; v_call: TRBV7-2; d_call: NA; clone_size: NA
cdr3_nt: TGTGCCGCGGCCCCCAATGAGCAGTTCTTC; cdr3_aa: CAAAPNEQFF; j_call: TRBJ2-1; v_call: TRBV30; d_call: NA; clone_size: NA
cdr3_nt: TGCAGTGCTAGTATTCGCGGGAGGGCCCACCACGAGCAGTACTTC; cdr3_aa: CSASIRGRAHHEQYF; j_call: TRBJ2-7; v_call: TRBV20-1; d_call: TRBD2; clone_size: NA
cdr3_nt: TGTGCCAGCTCACGGGACAGGGGATCTGAAGCTTTCTTT; cdr3_aa: CASSRDRGSEAFF; j_call: TRBJ1-1; v_call: TRBV18; d_call: TRBD1; clone_size: NA
cdr3_nt: TGTGCCAGCAGTTCCGGTTACGAGCAGTACTTC; cdr3_aa: CASSSGYEQYF; j_call: TRBJ2-7; v_call: TRBV12-3/TRBV12-4; d_call: NA; clone_size: NA
cdr3_nt: TGTGCCACCAGCAGTTTCAGCCGGGACAGAAGTGAAAAACTGTTTTTT; cdr3_aa: CATSSFSRDRSEKLFF; j_call: TRBJ1-4; v_call: TRBV15; d_call: TRBD1; clone_size: NA
cdr3_nt: TGTGCCAGCAGCTTACCGGACAGGGAGGACAACGTCCTGACTTTC; cdr3_aa: CASSLPDREDNVLTF; j_call: TRBJ2-6; v_call: TRBV7-9; d_call: TRBD1; clone_size: NA
cdr3_nt: TGTGCCAGCAGCTCACAGGTCATGAACACTGAAGCTTTCTTT; cdr3_aa: CASSSQVMNTEAFF; j_call: TRBJ1-1; v_call: TRBV7-9; d_call: NA; clone_size: NA
cdr3_nt: TGCGCCAGCAGCCAAGATTCGCCGGCTAGCGGGAGTCCCTCGGAGCAGTTCTTC; cdr3_aa: CASSQDSPASGSPSEQFF; j_call: TRBJ2-1; v_call: TRBV4-1; d_call: TRBD2; clone_size: NA
cdr3_nt: TGTGCCAGCAGCCGGACTAGCGGGAGGGAAGAGACCCAGTACTTC; cdr3_aa: CASSRTSGREETQYF; j_call: TRBJ2-5; v_call: TRBV5-4; d_call: TRBD2; clone_size: NA
cdr3_nt: TGTGCCAGCAGCCCCACAACGAACACTGAAGCTTTCTTT; cdr3_aa: CASSPTTNTEAFF; j_call: TRBJ1-1; v_call: TRBV5-6; d_call: NA; clone_size: NA
cdr3_nt: TGTGCCAGCAGTTACTCAGCGGGGCAGGGCTACACCTTC; cdr3_aa: CASSYSAGQGYTF; j_call: TRBJ1-2; v_call: TRBV6-5; d_call: NA; clone_size: NA
cdr3_nt: TGTGCTAGTGGTTTTCAGCCAGCGGGGGGGAACTACAATGAGCAGTTCTTC; cdr3_aa: CASGFQPAGGNYNEQFF; j_call: TRBJ2-1; v_call: TRBV12-5; d_call: TRBD2; clone_size: NA
cdr3_nt: TGTGCCAGCAGTTACCGGGACAGGCCGTCCTACGAGCAGTACTTC; cdr3_aa: CASSYRDRPSYEQYF; j_call: TRBJ2-7; v_call: TRBV28; d_call: TRBD1; clone_size: NA
cdr3_nt: TGTGCCAGTAGCATTCAGTTTATATTAGACAGGCTCGCTGGCTATGGCTACACCTTC; cdr3_aa: CASSIQFILDRLAGYGYTF; j_call: TRBJ1-2; v_call: TRBV19; d_call: NA; clone_size: NA
cdr3_nt: TGTGCCAGCAGTGAAGTAGCGGGAGGCTCCTACAATGAGCAGTTCTTC; cdr3_aa: CASSEVAGGSYNEQFF; j_call: TRBJ2-1; v_call: TRBV6-1; d_call: TRBD2; clone_size: few
cdr3_nt: TGTGCCAGCAGTTGGGGACAGGGGCCTTACAATGAGCAGTTCTTC; cdr3_aa: CASSWGQGPYNEQFF; j_call: TRBJ2-1; v_call: TRBV28; d_call: TRBD1; clone_size: NA
cdr3_nt: TGTGCCAGCAGCTTAGCGAGTACCGGGGCCAACGTCCTGACTTTC; cdr3_aa: CASSLASTGANVLTF; j_call: TRBJ2-6; v_call: TRBV7-2; d_call: NA; clone_size: NA
cdr3_nt: TGTGCCAGCACCCCTGGGGGGTTTAGGGATGAGCAGTTCTTC; cdr3_aa: CASTPGGFRDEQFF; j_call: TRBJ2-1; v_call: TRBV28; d_call: NA; clone_size: NA
cdr3_nt: TGTGCCAGCAGCCTGACTAGCGGGAGTCCCCACGAGCAGTACTTC; cdr3_aa: CASSLTSGSPHEQYF; j_call: TRBJ2-7; v_call: TRBV6-5; d_call: TRBD2; clone_size: once
cdr3_nt: TGTGCCAGCAGCCAAGAAGGAGGGGGGGGTAATTCACCCCTCCACTTT; cdr3_aa: CASSQEGGGGNSPLHF; j_call: TRBJ1-6; v_call: TRBV14; d_call: NA; clone_size: once
cdr3_nt: TGTGCCTGGGCACCCGGGGGAGATACGCAGTATTTT; cdr3_aa: CAWAPGGDTQYF; j_call: TRBJ2-3; v_call: TRBV30; d_call: NA; clone_size: NA
cdr3_nt: TGTGCCAGCAGTTTTCCCGGGACAGTTAGCAATCAGCCCCAGCATTTT; cdr3_aa: CASSFPGTVSNQPQHF; j_call: TRBJ1-5; v_call: TRBV28; d_call: TRBD1; clone_size: NA
cdr3_nt: TGTGCCAGCAGCTTATCTACAGGGGGGACCTACGAGCAGTACTTC; cdr3_aa: CASSLSTGGTYEQYF; j_call: TRBJ2-7; v_call: TRBV7-9; d_call: TRBD1; clone_size: NA
cdr3_nt: TGTGCCACCAGTGATTTTAGCGGTTACAATGAGCAGTTCTTC; cdr3_aa: CATSDFSGYNEQFF; j_call: TRBJ2-1; v_call: TRBV24-1; d_call: NA; clone_size: NA
cdr3_nt: TGTGCCAGCAGTTTCGTTAGGGGAAACATTCAGTACTTC; cdr3_aa: CASSFVRGNIQYF; j_call: TRBJ2-4; v_call: TRBV28; d_call: NA; clone_size: NA
cdr3_nt: TGCGCCAGCAGGACTAGCGGTCCCTCAGAGCAGTACTTC; cdr3_aa: CASRTSGPSEQYF; j_call: TRBJ2-7; v_call: TRBV10-2; d_call: TRBD2; clone_size: once
cdr3_nt: TGTGCCAGCAGTTTACCCGACAGGGGCCACTCCTACGAGCAGTACTTC; cdr3_aa: CASSLPDRGHSYEQYF; j_call: TRBJ2-7; v_call: TRBV28; d_call: TRBD1; clone_size: NA
cdr3_nt: TGTGCCAGCAGTTACGGAGGGACTAGCGGGAGTAATGAGCAGTTCTTC; cdr3_aa: CASSYGGTSGSNEQFF; j_call: TRBJ2-1; v_call: TRBV6-5; d_call: TRBD2; clone_size: NA
cdr3_nt: TGTGCCAGCGGACAGCCGAACACCGGGGAGCTGTTTTTT; cdr3_aa: CASGQPNTGELFF; j_call: TRBJ2-2; v_call: TRBV9; d_call: NA; clone_size: NA
cdr3_nt: TGTGCCAGCAATTCAGGATCCTACGAGCAGTACTTC; cdr3_aa: CASNSGSYEQYF; j_call: TRBJ2-7; v_call: TRBV12-3/TRBV12-4; d_call: NA; clone_size: NA
cdr3_nt: TGTGCCAGTACCGACAGTAGCCGGACGGATACGCAGTATTTT; cdr3_aa: CASTDSSRTDTQYF; j_call: TRBJ2-3; v_call: TRBV19; d_call: NA; clone_size: few
cdr3_nt: TGTGCCATCGGGGAGGGCCTAAGAGATACGCAGTATTTT; cdr3_aa: CAIGEGLRDTQYF; j_call: TRBJ2-3; v_call: TRBV28; d_call: TRBD2; clone_size: few
cdr3_nt: TGTGCCAGCAGCAACAGACAGGACCTCTATGGCTACACCTTC; cdr3_aa: CASSNRQDLYGYTF; j_call: TRBJ1-2; v_call: TRBV3-1/TRBV3-2; d_call: NA; clone_size: NA